One T cell receptor (beta chain) is described in this entry. Its specificity is unknown. This entry belongs to a study of T cell responses to AZD1222 COVID-19 vaccine. Study findings and constraints: It was only after the peak T cell response that any repertoires were sampled.

Assay: immunoSEQ multiplex PCR; the TCRdb copy retains only in-frame clones and omits some. Here the sample spans over 150,000 clones, around 90% being singletons. Unmatched junction bases numbered 10, after V lost 3 bases and J lost 0 bases. Germline V CDR1 and CDR2: SGHNT, YYREEE (reference sequence). This CDR3 is built from 17 residues. V usage is TRBV5-4 and J usage is TRBJ1-2; 8 bases fit TRBD1. The material sequenced was peripheral blood, taken on day 0 of AZD1222 vaccination. The TCR comes from an adult in good health. The CDR3 DNA sequence: TGTGCCAGCAGCTCTTTCGGGACAGGAGAAGCTAACTATGGCTACACCTTC. Protein product: CASSSFGTGEANYGYTF.